The entry below describes one T cell receptor beta chain. Its target is unknown. This entry comes from a study of cytomegalovirus exposure and HLA in healthy donors. Study-wide results and caveats: Presence/absence analyses rested on an assumption that sequencing depth was roughly uniform across donors. In a later analysis, CMV-associated beta chains were mostly HLA-associated, it appeared.

Germline lookup yields CDR1 LNHDA and CDR2 SQIVND (reference sequence). The CDR3 runs to 15 residues. The V and J ends lost 4 bases and 5 bases, in that order; junction bases with no gene match: 10. PCR involved 60 Vbeta and 13 Jbeta primers. Data came from immunoSEQ multiplex PCR; TCRdb stores just in-frame clones and leaves some out. This table holds fewer than 45,000 clones, less than 85% found once. Source material: PBMCs. The receptor was derived from a woman aged 30 to 39 in good health and CMV-seropositive. The genes are TRBV19 and TRBJ2-7; 8 nucleotides align to TRBD1. The CDR3: CASSSAGTGFNEQYF. For the CDR3, the DNA is TGTGCCAGTAGTAGTGCCGGGACAGGCTTCAACGAGCAGTACTTC.